The source of this T cell receptor beta chain is a study of CD8 T cells in Susac syndrome. General study points: In Susac syndrome, CD8+ expansion was highest in TEMRA and active disease.

Regarding this clonotype: Its antigen is undetermined.

Sequencing of TCR beta, carried out with a high-throughput approach, was applied to CD8+ and CD4+ T cells from the blood. An amount of RNA that ranged from roughly 0.45 to 1 ug was reverse transcribed with random hexamers. TCRdb analysed the immunoSEQ multiplex PCR reads with MiXCR anew, one entry per CDR3 protein. Of about 82,000 distinct CDR3 sequences listed, roughly 96% are singletons. The CDR3 extends over 14 amino acids. The V gene lost 4 bases and the J gene lost 3 bases, with 9 bases spanning the gap. Germline V gene sequence: CDR1 MRHNA, CDR2 SNTAGT. The sequence came from a human donor with Susac syndrome. The rearrangement uses TRBV6-4 and TRBJ2-2; possible D gene TRBD1, 7 bases. The sample was CD8+ T cells from PBMCs. CDR3 sequence reads: CASSARGDTGELFF. In DNA, the CDR3 is TGTGCCAGCAGTGCCAGGGGGGACACCGGGGAGCTGTTTTTT.